The T cell receptor (beta chain) described here comes from a study of T cell responses to AZD1222 COVID-19 vaccine. The protocol was immunoSEQ multiplex PCR, while the TCRdb copy is restricted to in-frame clones and leaves out a portion. Of 85,000 to 90,000 clones in the sample, 89% are singletons; the top ten hold under 5.5%. Findings and caveats of the study: Across spike, vaccine-associated CD4 TCRs were found, dominant at 160-218 and 743-854. Donors in the cohort were predominantly white British and more often female, and clonal diversity was possibly underestimated.

This CDR3 region has 16 residues. The ends were cut back, 0 bases at V and 1 base at J, with 12 bases in the middle. Germline values: CDR1 SGHRS, CDR2 YFSETQ. Whether given at about 4 or about 12 weeks, second doses were pooled. Regarding this clone: Its antigen remains unidentified.

Here the sequenced sample was peripheral blood, taken 28 days after the second AZD1222 dose. This TCR was recovered from an adult who received the AZD1222 COVID-19 vaccine. This sequence joins TRBV5-1 and TRBJ2-3, with D possibly called TRBD1 or TRBD2 (5 bases each). The CDR3 region is CASSLGGGGGTDTQYF. The CDR3 nucleotides are TGCGCCAGCAGCTTGGGAGGTGGGGGTGGCACAGATACGCAGTATTTT.